Reported below is one T cell receptor (beta chain). This sample is drawn from a study of T cells after somatic rescue of genetic block. The data were produced by immunoSEQ multiplex PCR, yet TCRdb's version contains in-frame clones alone and is incomplete. The sample shows 13,000 to 15,000 clones, around 70% of them seen only once. Trimming pared 5 bases from V and 1 base from J, leaving 11 bases between. Germline CDR1 is MNHGY and CDR2 is SVAAGI. The CDR3 covers 15 residues. The sequenced material came from peripheral blood mononuclear cells (PBMCs). The chain is built from TRBV6-9 and TRBJ2-2; D is undetermined. This TCR came from a boy under 18. CDR3 nucleotides: TGTGCCAGCAGTGAATCCGTTCTGAACACCGGGGAGCTGTTTTTT. Protein product: CASSESVLNTGELFF.